This T cell receptor beta chain was recorded in a study of blood T cell repertoires in COVID-19. Clones were sequenced by immunoSEQ multiplex PCR, and TCRdb holds only the in-frame ones, with some missing. The data contain more than 350,000 clones, 85% to 90% of them singletons. V lost 0 bases to trimming and J lost 0 bases, with 10 bases between them. Germline V gives CDR1 SGHRS, CDR2 YFSETQ. This CDR3 has 16 residues. The TCR was taken from a woman aged 50 to 65 who had recovered from COVID-19. Sequences were obtained from PBMCs or T cells enriched from blood (not recorded which). This sequence joins TRBV5-1 and TRBJ1-3; no clear D gene. The CDR3, as DNA: TGCGCCAGCAGCTTGGAGGCCGCTAGCTCTGGAAACACCATATATTTT. Protein sequence: CASSLEAASSGNTIYF.